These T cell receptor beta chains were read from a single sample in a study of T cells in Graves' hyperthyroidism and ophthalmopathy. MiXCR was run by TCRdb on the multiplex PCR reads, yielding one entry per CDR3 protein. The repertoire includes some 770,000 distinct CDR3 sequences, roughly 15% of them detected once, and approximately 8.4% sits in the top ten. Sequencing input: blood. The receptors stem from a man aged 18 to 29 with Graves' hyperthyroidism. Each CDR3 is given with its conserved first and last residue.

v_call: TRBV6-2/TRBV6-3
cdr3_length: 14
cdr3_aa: CASNRHLGTGELFF

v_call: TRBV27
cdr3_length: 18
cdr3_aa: CASSQTPGQGRGDTEAFF

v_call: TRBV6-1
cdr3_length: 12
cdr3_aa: CASSYSSHEQFF

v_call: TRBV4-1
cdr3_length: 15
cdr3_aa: CASSLETGSNQPQHF

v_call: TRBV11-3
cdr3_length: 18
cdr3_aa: CASSSIDRGNTPNYGYTF

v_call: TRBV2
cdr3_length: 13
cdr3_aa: CASGAGYPNEQFF

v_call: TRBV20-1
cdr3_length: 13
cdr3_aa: CSARGQGAWPQHF

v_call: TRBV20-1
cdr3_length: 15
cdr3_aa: CSAGGRLIGNNEQFF

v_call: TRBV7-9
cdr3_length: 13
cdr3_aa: CASSLSAPNEQFF

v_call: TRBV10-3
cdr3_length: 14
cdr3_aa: CAISSAGQHGEQYF

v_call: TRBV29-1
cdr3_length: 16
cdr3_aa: CSAARGTGGAEETQYF

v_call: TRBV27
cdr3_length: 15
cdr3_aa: CASSFHRWASYEQYF

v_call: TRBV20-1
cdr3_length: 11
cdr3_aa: CSANREETQYF

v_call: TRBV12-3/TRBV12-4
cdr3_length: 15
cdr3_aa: CASSFTMRGFGGYTF

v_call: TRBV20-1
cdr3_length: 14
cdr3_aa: CSATRGQGVETQYF

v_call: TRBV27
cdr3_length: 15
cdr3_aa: CASSLRGPSYNEQFF

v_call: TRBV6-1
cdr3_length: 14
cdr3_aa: CASSFRGEYNEQFF

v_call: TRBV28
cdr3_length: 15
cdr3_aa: CASSLTGGRYNEQFF

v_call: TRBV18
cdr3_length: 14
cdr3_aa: CASSPLGVNQPQHF

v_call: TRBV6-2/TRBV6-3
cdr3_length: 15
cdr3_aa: CASSYPRAATDTQYF

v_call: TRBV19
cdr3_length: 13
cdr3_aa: CASQGDFGYGYTF

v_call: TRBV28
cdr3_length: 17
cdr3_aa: CASSSSLFPGQGQPQHF

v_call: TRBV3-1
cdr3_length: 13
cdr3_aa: CASSQDRRPPLHF

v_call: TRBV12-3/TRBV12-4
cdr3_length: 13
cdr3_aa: CASGFTGTYEQYF

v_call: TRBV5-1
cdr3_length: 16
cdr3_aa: CASSRTSGRPRETQYF

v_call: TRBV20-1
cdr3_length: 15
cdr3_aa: CSAPRGTGSRDTQYF

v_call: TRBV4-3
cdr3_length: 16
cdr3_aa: CASSQDLNFPYNEQFF

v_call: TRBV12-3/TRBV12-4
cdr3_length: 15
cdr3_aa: CASSLGWLGTGELFF

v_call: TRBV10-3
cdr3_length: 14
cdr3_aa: CAISWGVSGNTIYF

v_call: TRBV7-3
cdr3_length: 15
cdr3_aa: CASSLRLAGVNEQFF

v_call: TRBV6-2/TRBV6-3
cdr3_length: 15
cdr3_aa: CANTFSGRGYNEQFF

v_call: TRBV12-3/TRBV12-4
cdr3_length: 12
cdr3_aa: CASSQRKSEAFF

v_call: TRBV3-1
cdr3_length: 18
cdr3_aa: CASSQGLAGGLNTGELFF

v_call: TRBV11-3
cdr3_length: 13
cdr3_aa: CASSPGGRGTQYF

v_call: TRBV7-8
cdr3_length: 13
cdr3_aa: CASSPGVGVEQFF

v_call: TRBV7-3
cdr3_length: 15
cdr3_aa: CASSLVNGVYNEQFF

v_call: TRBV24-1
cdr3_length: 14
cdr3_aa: CATEETATNEKLFF

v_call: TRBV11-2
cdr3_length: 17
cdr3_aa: CASSFGPAGGDSYEQYF

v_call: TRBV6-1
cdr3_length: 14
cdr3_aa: CASSEQTGNYGYTF

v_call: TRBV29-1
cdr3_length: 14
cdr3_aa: CSVADWGSTDTQYF

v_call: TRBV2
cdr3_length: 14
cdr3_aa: CASTSDRSSYEQYF

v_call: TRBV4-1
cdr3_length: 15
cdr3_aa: CASSQDGQGGDGYTF

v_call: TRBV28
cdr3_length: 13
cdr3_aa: CASYGPLQETQYF

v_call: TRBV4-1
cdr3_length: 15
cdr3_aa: CASSRTGTAGNTIYF